The clone carrying this T cell receptor beta chain was detected ten times or more. Its antigen is not known. Each person with ophthalmopathy scored at least 3 on the Clinical Activity Score, reached NOSPECS grade 4 or higher, and had been ill under 3 months. PBMCs were collected from a 10 ml volume of fresh peripheral blood. This entry comes from a study of T cells in Graves' hyperthyroidism and ophthalmopathy. Whole-study context: Peripheral blood draws took place at initial diagnosis, ahead of any treatment. Study-wide results and limits: Blood shared most expanded thyroid clonotypes above 0.001.

This CDR3 region has 12 residues. V was clipped by 3 bases and J by 4 bases, with 9 bases between them. Germline V lookup: CDR1 DFQATT, CDR2 SNEGSKA (reference sequence). Amplification of TCR beta CDR3 regions was performed using RNA transcripts as template. The HTBI primer set served for first-round RT-PCR of the TCR CDR3. TCRdb re-called the multiplex PCR reads with MiXCR, one entry per CDR3 protein. The profile shows a few hundred thousand distinct CDR3 sequences, over 15% of them singletons. The receptor was isolated from a woman in her sixties with Graves' ophthalmopathy. V is TRBV20-1 and J is TRBJ2-5; no definite D call. The specimen was blood. CDR3 sequence (DNA): TGCAGTGCTAGGAGGACGGGAGAGACCCAGTACTTC. As protein: CSARRTGETQYF.